The present entry profiles one T cell receptor beta chain with its context. The antigen remains undetermined. This specimen belongs to a study of siplizumab effects on memory and regulatory T cells. Trimming cost V 1 base and J 2 bases, with 3 bases left between them. CDR1 is SGHTA, CDR2 FQGTGA, per germline. This CDR3 has 13 residues. Whole-study findings and limits: Naive-or-memory phenotypes were unassignable for roughly 80-97% of proliferating CD4+ or CD8+ clones. Among mappable alloreactive CD4+ clones, the Treg-derived fraction averaged 68.8% with siplizumab versus under 30% in controls. The diversity of naive T cells seemed greater than that of memory cells, and their alloresponse contribution seemed major.

Profiling relied on immunoSEQ multiplex PCR, and the TCRdb table lists in-frame clones only, not all of them. The table lists 90,000 to 130,000 clones, roughly 90% of them singletons. The clonotype was recovered from a human donor in good health. Material: CD4+ T cells sorted from blood. The genes are TRBV7-3 and TRBJ2-1; D remains ambiguous. The CDR3: CASSLRPYNEQFF. CDR3 nucleotides: TGTGCCAGCAGCTTAAGGCCCTACAATGAGCAGTTCTTC.